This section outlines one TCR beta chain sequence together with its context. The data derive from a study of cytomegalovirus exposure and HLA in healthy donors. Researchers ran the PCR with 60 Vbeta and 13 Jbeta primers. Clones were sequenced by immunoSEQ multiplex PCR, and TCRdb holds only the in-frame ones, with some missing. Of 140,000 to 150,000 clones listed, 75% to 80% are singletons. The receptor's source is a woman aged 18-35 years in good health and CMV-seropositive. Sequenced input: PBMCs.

CDR3 coding DNA: TGTGCCTGGAACAGGGCGGCGCGCGGCTACACCTTC. Residues: CAWNRAARGYTF. The chain is built from TRBV30 and TRBJ1-2, with TRBD1 as a possible D gene (6 bases). The germline gives CDR1 GTSNPN, CDR2 SVGIG (reference sequence). V was pared by 4 bases and J by 8 bases, with 14 bases between. The CDR3 extends over 12 amino acids. Drawing the rest from reference TRBV30 and TRBJ1-2, the complete variable domain is SQTIHQWPATLVQPVGSPLSLECTVEGTSNPNLYWYRQAAGRGLQLLFYSVGIGQISSEVPQNLSASRPQDRQFILSSKKLLLSDSGFYLCAWNRAARGYTFGSGTRLTVV.